The 13 T cell receptor beta chains in this list originate from one sample, sequenced in a study of graft-versus-host responses after intestinal transplantation. Lymphocytes (intraepithelial and lamina propria) were released by processing the graft tissue. Libraries were prepared by immunoSEQ multiplex PCR; TCRdb keeps only in-frame clonotypes and omits some of them. The sample yields 29,000 or so clones, about three quarters seen once. The sequencing here drew on ileum tissue, taken 98 days after intestinal transplantation. These TCRs come from a human patient who received an intestinal transplant, so some T cells may come from the graft donor.

This chain joins TRBV27 and TRBJ2-7, with D unclear. There are 14 residues in the CDR3. Germline CDR1 reads MNHEY; CDR2 reads SMNVEV (reference sequence). V gave up 6 bases and J gave up 4 bases, with 16 bases separating them. The DNA for the CDR3 is TGTGCCAGCAGCCCCGAGGCCCTAGATTACGAGCAGTACTTC. Protein sequence: CASSPEALDYEQYF.

This clone was found once. The chain joins TRBV20-1 to TRBJ1-1; the D gene is possibly TRBD1 (5 bases). Germline loops: CDR1 DFQATT, CDR2 SNEGSKA (reference sequence). The CDR3 has 10 residues. With 6 bases removed from V and 13 bases from J, the gap between germline ends came to 15 bases. Written as DNA, the CDR3 is TGCAGTGCCCAGACAGATAGTGGTTTCTTT. Protein product: CSAQTDSGFF.

The chain is built from TRBV19 and TRBJ1-5, with D perhaps matching TRBD1 (5 bases). The ends were cut back, 2 bases at V and 2 bases at J, with 22 bases in the middle. Germline V gene data show CDR1 as LNHDA and CDR2 as SQIVND (reference sequence). This CDR3 has 19 amino acids. The CDR3 sequence is CASSIPSGRRKGGNQPQHF. CDR3 DNA: TGTGCCAGTAGTATACCCTCAGGACGCCGGAAAGGGGGCAATCAGCCCCAGCATTTT.

The chain recombines TRBV30 with TRBJ2-5; D unresolved. This CDR3 region has 14 residues. Trimming left V 2 bases short and J 2 bases short, with 12 bases between. CDR1 is GTSNPN, CDR2 SVGIG, per germline (reference sequence). CDR3 in amino acids: CAWSKSPIQETQYF. CDR3 sequence (DNA): TGTGCCTGGAGTAAATCCCCCATACAAGAGACCCAGTACTTC. The variable domain in full, completed from reference TRBV30 and TRBJ2-5, reads SQTIHQWPATLVQPVGSPLSLECTVEGTSNPNLYWYRQAAGRGLQLLFYSVGIGQISSEVPQNLSASRPQDRQFILSSKKLLLSDSGFYLCAWSKSPIQETQYFGPGTRLLVL.

V and J are TRBV5-1 and TRBJ2-3; D is unclear. V was cut by 5 bases and J by 0 bases, with 10 bases left in between. The germline CDR1 and CDR2 sequences are SGHRS and YFSETQ. There are 14 residues in the CDR3. In DNA form, the CDR3 reads TGCGCCAGCAGGCCAATCTACAGCACAGATACGCAGTATTTT. Its protein product is CASRPIYSTDTQYF.

The gene calls are TRBV11-2 and TRBJ1-5; D remains ambiguous. CDR1 and CDR2 (germline): SGHAT, FQNNGV. Between the trimmed V and J ends, which lost 5 bases and 1 base, there was a span of 12 bases. This CDR3 contains 15 residues. The CDR3 is CASSAGSGSNQPQHF. DNA for the CDR3: TGTGCCAGCAGCGCCGGTTCTGGAAGCAATCAGCCCCAGCATTTT.

This clone was counted once. For the CDR3, the DNA is TGTGCCAGCAGCCCGGGACAGGGAGTTCTCTACGAGCAGTACTTC. Residues: CASSPGQGVLYEQYF. The chain recombines TRBV7-8 with TRBJ2-7; 9 positions agree with TRBD1. J gave up 3 bases and V 5 bases, and 8 bases lay outside the gene matches. This CDR3 region has 15 residues. CDR1 and CDR2 (germline): SGHVS, FQNEAQ.

The chain links TRBV28 to TRBJ2-6; 7 bases agree with TRBD1. CDR1 is MDHEN and CDR2 is SYDVKM in the germline V gene. Trimming cost V 3 bases and J 0 bases; bases outside gene matches: 5. This CDR3 comprises 17 residues. This CDR3 is CASSFQQGHSGANVLTF. DNA for the CDR3: TGTGCCAGCAGTTTTCAACAGGGGCACTCTGGGGCCAACGTCCTGACTTTC.

Comment on this clone: Sequence at one end of the junction differs from germline and may be a read error. The chain joins TRBV5-3 to TRBJ1-2; TRBD1 matches at 9 bases. TRBV5-3 is noted as an ORF with a role that remains uncertain. The CDR3 is made up of 15 amino acids. The CDR3 nucleotides read TGTGCCAGCAGCTTGTACAGGGGGCGCGTCTATGGCTACACCTTC. It encodes CASSLYRGRVYGYTF.

The J gene is TRBJ2-1, the V gene TRBV27; 11 bases fit TRBD1. Germline CDR1 is MNHEY and CDR2 is SMNVEV (reference sequence). The CDR3 consists of 18 residues. Losses at the gene ends were 4 bases for V and 8 bases for J; bases not matched to a gene: 16. CDR3 protein: CASSSATQKGQGVYEQFF. The CDR3 DNA follows: TGTGCCAGCAGTTCCGCCACCCAGAAGGGACAGGGGGTCTATGAGCAGTTCTTC.

The chain has TRBV4-1 and TRBJ1-6, with 8 bases aligning to TRBD1. Germline trimming cut 4 bases from V and 10 bases from J; bases unmatched to any gene: 6. Germline V gene sequence: CDR1 MGHRA, CDR2 YSYEKL. The CDR3 is 14 residues long. The CDR3 DNA sequence: TGCGCCAGCAGCCTGACCGACAGGGGCTCACCCCTCCACTTT. Protein product: CASSLTDRGSPLHF.

This sequence joins TRBV7-9 and TRBJ2-5, with 9 bases aligning to TRBD1. This CDR3 spans 16 amino acids. Unmatched junction bases numbered 19, after V lost 8 bases and J lost 9 bases. CDR1 and CDR2 (germline): SEHNR, FQNEAQ (reference sequence). The CDR3 sequence: CASRLGTGNSGFPQYF. The DNA for the CDR3 is TGTGCCAGCCGCCTCGGGACAGGGAACTCAGGTTTTCCCCAGTACTTC.

The chain carries TRBV5-1 and TRBJ2-3; 7 nucleotides agree with TRBD2. Germline V gives CDR1 SGHRS, CDR2 YFSETQ. Losses at the gene ends were 5 bases for V and 1 base for J; bases not matched to a gene: 7. The CDR3 contains 15 residues. Written as DNA, the CDR3 is TGCGCCAGCAGTCGGGGGAGCGGGGGCACAGATACGCAGTATTTT. Encoded protein: CASSRGSGGTDTQYF.